The rows below give T cell receptor beta chains drawn from one sample of a study of T-cell memory formation after mild COVID-19. TCRdb passed the 5' RACE reads through MiXCR, listing each CDR3 protein once. The table has about 210,000 distinct CDR3 sequences, over 9.5% seen once. Sequencing input: PBMCs or a T cell subset sorted from them (not recorded which). The receptors stem from a man aged 18 to 29 who had mild COVID-19 (a few samples of this study predate the infection). Cell type and time point are not known. Both conserved end residues are part of each CDR3.

TRBV7-3,TRBJ2-3,CASSLNGAGGPDTQYF
TRBV7-9,TRBJ1-1,CASSTKGNTEAFF
TRBV20-1,TRBJ2-5,CSLTSGAGETQYF
TRBV11-3,TRBJ2-2,CASSLDPYIGELFF
TRBV3-1,TRBJ1-4,CASSQGDRATNEKLFF
TRBV27,TRBJ1-5,CASSQTGPNQPQHF
TRBV7-2,TRBJ2-2,CASSSLAGVIYTGELFF
TRBV5-6,TRBJ2-5,CASSGVVGVAGETQYF
TRBV12-3/TRBV12-4,TRBJ1-4,CASSFQGTNEKLFF
TRBV6-1,TRBJ2-2,CAIGDRNTGELFF
TRBV28,TRBJ2-2,CASSLGDRDTGELFF
TRBV11-2,TRBJ2-1,CASSLSGVYNEQFF
TRBV12-3/TRBV12-4,TRBJ1-5,CASSLRDRDQPQHF
TRBV11-2,TRBJ1-4,CASSVVGTLGLGKLFF
TRBV7-3,TRBJ2-2,CASSPYYLAGGMNTGELFF
TRBV11-2,TRBJ2-5,CASSLFSKDSWGTQYF
TRBV5-1,TRBJ1-1,CASSSGTGTNTEAFF
TRBV7-3,TRBJ1-5,CASSHIIQDQPQHF
TRBV4-1,TRBJ1-5,CASSPFRLANQPQHF
TRBV4-1,TRBJ2-4,CASSRPLAGDAKNIQYF
TRBV4-2,TRBJ1-1,CASSQDYGEAFF
TRBV5-6,TRBJ2-5,CASSLGFGMPGETQYF
TRBV5-6,TRBJ2-5,CASSLRRGSLEETQYF
TRBV19,TRBJ1-5,CASSTHLRGVYQPQHF
TRBV27,TRBJ2-5,CASSQFARMQETQYF
TRBV20-1,TRBJ1-3,CSASQGGTIYF
TRBV29-1,TRBJ2-5,CSVDTSGVETQYF
TRBV7-2,TRBJ2-5,CASSLRQGKETQYF
TRBV7-2,TRBJ2-4,CASSPMPGVGGLAKNIQYF
TRBV5-5,TRBJ1-1,CASSPAGQGGTEAFF
TRBV4-2,TRBJ2-5,CASSQDRASGQETQYF
TRBV7-2,TRBJ1-6,CASSLGGAHNSPLHF
TRBV4-3,TRBJ1-5,CASSQGTVGDQPQHF
TRBV10-2,TRBJ2-7,CASMTGHSYEQYF
TRBV20-1,TRBJ1-2,CSAVRVDINGYTF
TRBV20-1,TRBJ1-2,CSANPLTGLSGYTF
TRBV5-1,TRBJ1-3,CASSLAPMGFGNTIYF
TRBV24-1,TRBJ2-3,CATSDDRTTDTQYF
TRBV7-2,TRBJ2-5,CASSGYRAETQYF
TRBV7-2,TRBJ2-3,CASSLGQVHTDTQYF